These 10 T cell receptor beta chains came from one sample sequenced in a study of cytomegalovirus exposure and HLA in healthy donors. The PCR made use of 60 Vbeta and 13 Jbeta primers. TCRdb's copy holds only in-frame clones and misses some; the assay was immunoSEQ multiplex PCR. The sample holds approximately 150,000 clones, about 84% seen once. Sequenced: PBMCs. Receptors originate from a man aged 18 to 35 in good health and CMV-seronegative.

This chain uses TRBV10-3 with TRBJ1-1, with TRBD1 as a possible D gene (5 bases). Germline V gene sequence: CDR1 ENHRY, CDR2 SYGVKD. Trimming cost V 2 bases and J 6 bases, with 10 bases left between them. The CDR3 is 13 amino acids. CDR3 sequence reads: CAISEVEGAEAFF. In DNA, the CDR3 is TGTGCCATCAGTGAGGTGGAAGGGGCTGAAGCTTTCTTT.

J is TRBJ1-4 and V is TRBV7-2, with D perhaps matching TRBD1 (5 bases). Germline CDR1 reads SGHTA; CDR2 reads FQGNSA. The CDR3 totals 13 residues. Trimming took off 3 bases at V and 8 bases at J, with 10 bases between the two ends. CDR3 bases: TGTGCCAGCAGCTTGTACAGGTCCGAAAAACTGTTTTTT. This gives the protein CASSLYRSEKLFF.

The rearrangement uses TRBV15 and TRBJ2-7; 11 nucleotides align to TRBD1. Germline V gene data show CDR1 as LNHNV and CDR2 as YYDKDF (reference sequence). The length of the CDR3 is 16 residues. With 2 bases clipped from V and 6 bases from J, the junction kept 9 bases outside the gene matches. CDR3 bases: TGTGCCACCAGCAGACTTACGGACAGGGGGCGCGTCGAGCAGTACTTC. It is translated as CATSRLTDRGRVEQYF. Supplemented by reference TRBV15 and TRBJ2-7, the full variable domain reads DAMVIQNPRYQVTQFGKPVTLSCSQTLNHNVMYWYQQKSSQAPKLLFHYYDKDFNNEADTPDNFQSRRPNTSFCFLDIRSPGLGDTAMYLCATSRLTDRGRVEQYFGPGTRLTVT.

V gene TRBV27 combines with J gene TRBJ1-5; D ambiguous. This CDR3 comprises 15 residues. Germline lookup yields CDR1 MNHEY and CDR2 SMNVEV (reference sequence). V was shortened by 7 bases and J by 4 bases, with 17 bases between the two germline ends. The CDR3 nucleotides are TGTGCCAGCACTGCCCGACGGGGAGGTAATCAGCCCCAGCATTTT. As protein: CASTARRGGNQPQHF.

The rearrangement uses TRBV25-1 and TRBJ2-1; TRBD1 is a possible D gene (5 bases). Trimming took 2 bases from V and 3 from J, leaving 11 bases between them. The germline V gene has CDR1 MGHDK and CDR2 SYGVNS. CDR3 length: 15 residues. The CDR3 sequence: CASSEGHSGYNEQFF. The CDR3 coding sequence is TGTGCCAGCAGTGAAGGACACTCGGGCTACAATGAGCAGTTCTTC.

With regard to this clone: Within the sample, other DNA sequences also encode this same CDR3. The chain recombines TRBV4-1 with TRBJ2-5; D is ambiguous. The V end lost 0 bases, the J end lost 5 bases, and 4 bases lay between the germline ends. The CDR3 consists of 12 residues. Looked up from germline, CDR1 is MGHRA and CDR2 is YSYEKL. CDR3 DNA sequence: TGCGCCAGCAGCCAAGATCGGGAGACCCAGTACTTC. The encoded protein is CASSQDRETQYF.

V usage is TRBV5-1 and J usage is TRBJ2-7, with 7 bases identical to TRBD1. The CDR3 loop spans 16 amino acids. CDR1 is SGHRS and CDR2 is YFSETQ in the germline V gene. The V gene end was trimmed by 0 bases and the J gene end by 3 bases; junction bases not matched to a gene: 9. The CDR3 DNA follows: TGCGCCAGCAGCTTGGGACAGGGTGGGAGACTCTACGAGCAGTACTTC. This translates into CASSLGQGGRLYEQYF.

The genes are TRBV7-9 and TRBJ2-6, with D possibly being TRBD1 (6 bases). The germline CDR1 and CDR2 sequences are SEHNR and FQNEAQ (reference sequence). V dropped 5 bases and J dropped 1 base, with 21 bases sitting between them. The CDR3 covers 19 residues. CDR3 in DNA: TGTGCCAGCAGCCGCGGACAGCGCCGACTACAATCTGGGGCCAACGTCCTGACTTTC. Translating gives CASSRGQRRLQSGANVLTF.

This rearrangement joins TRBV9 to TRBJ2-2; 12 bases map to TRBD2. There are 18 residues in the CDR3. Germline CDR1 and CDR2: SGDLS and YYNGEE. The ends lost 2 bases at V and 1 base at J; junction bases unmatched: 6. CDR3 nucleotides: TGTGCCAGCAGCGTCTTTCTAGCGGGAGGGTGGAACACCGGGGAGCTGTTTTTT. The encoded protein is CASSVFLAGGWNTGELFF.

The gene calls are TRBV7-2 and TRBJ1-2; 7 bases align to TRBD1. Germline CDR1 reads SGHTA; CDR2 reads FQGNSA. This CDR3 has 13 residues. With V trimmed by 4 bases and J by 3 bases, 2 bases remained unmatched. The CDR3 DNA sequence: TGTGCCAGCAGCTACGGGACAGACTATGGCTACACCTTC. Translated: CASSYGTDYGYTF.